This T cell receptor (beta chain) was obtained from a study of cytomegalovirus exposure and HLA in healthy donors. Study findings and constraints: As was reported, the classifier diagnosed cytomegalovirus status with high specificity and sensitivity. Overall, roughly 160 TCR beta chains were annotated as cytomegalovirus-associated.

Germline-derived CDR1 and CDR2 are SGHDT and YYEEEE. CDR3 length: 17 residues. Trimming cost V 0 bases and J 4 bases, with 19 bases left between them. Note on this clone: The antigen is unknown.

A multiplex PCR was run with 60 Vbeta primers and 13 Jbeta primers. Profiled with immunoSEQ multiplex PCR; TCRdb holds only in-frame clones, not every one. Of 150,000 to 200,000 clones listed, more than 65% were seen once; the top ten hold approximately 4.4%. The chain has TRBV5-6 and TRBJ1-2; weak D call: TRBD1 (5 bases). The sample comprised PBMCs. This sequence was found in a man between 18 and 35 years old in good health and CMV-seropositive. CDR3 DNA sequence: TGTGCCAGCAGCTTGGTTGCGGGGGAGAGCCGAGCCTATGGCTACACCTTC. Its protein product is CASSLVAGESRAYGYTF. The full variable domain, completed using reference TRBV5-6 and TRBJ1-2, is DAGVTQSPTHLIKTRGQQVTLRCSPKSGHDTVSWYQQALGQGPQFIFQYYEEEERQRGNFPDRFSGHQFPNYSSELNVNALLLGDSALYLCASSLVAGESRAYGYTFGSGTRLTVV.